This T cell receptor (beta chain) was profiled in a study of CD8+CD57+ T cells in acquired aplastic anemia. On the study more broadly: Sorted CD4+ and CD8+ cells gave an average of roughly 3.5 ug of DNA. Researchers reported that healthy donors averaged approximately 9.8 million reads for CD4+ cells. Findings and caveats of the study: The study found no significant CD8+ Simpson's diversity difference between patients and controls. Patients and controls were found to share roughly 31 CD8+ CDR3 sequences.

In this sample, this clonotype turned up a few times. Its antigen is currently unknown. Deletions cut 4 bases from V and 4 bases from J, with 10 bases between. The CDR3 covers 12 residues. Germline V gene sequence: CDR1 SQVTM, CDR2 ANQGSEA. Genomic DNA provided the template from which TCR beta VDJ and CDR3 profiles were obtained. TCRdb fed the reads into MiXCR, producing one record per CDR3 protein. Among 80,000 or so distinct CDR3 sequences listed, 40% to 55% were seen once. This chain joins TRBV29-1 and TRBJ1-2, with a weak D call TRBD1 (5 bases). The sample taken for sequencing was sorted CD4+, CD8+, or CD8+CD57+ T cells (not recorded which) from PBMCs. This receptor was identified in a human donor in good health, serving as a control. In DNA form, the CDR3 reads TGCAGCGTTGTTGGAGGGGCCTATGGCTACACCTTC. It encodes CSVVGGAYGYTF.